The 10 T cell receptor beta chains reported below all come from one sample, sequenced in a study of cytomegalovirus exposure and HLA in healthy donors. The PCR had 60 Vbeta and 13 Jbeta primers. The method was immunoSEQ multiplex PCR; TCRdb's version includes in-frame clones alone and lacks a portion of them. The sample includes roughly 150,000 clones, over 70% of them seen just once. Material for sequencing was PBMCs. Receptors were obtained from a woman aged 40-49 years in good health and CMV-seronegative.

The chain joins TRBV9 to TRBJ2-7, with 7 bases that match TRBD2. The length of the CDR3 is 16 residues. V shed 3 bases and J 2 bases; nucleotides not matched to a gene: 11. From germline, CDR1 is SGDLS and CDR2 YYNGEE. The CDR3 sequence: CASSAQTLAEPYEQYF. CDR3 coding DNA: TGTGCCAGCAGCGCCCAGACTCTAGCGGAACCCTACGAGCAGTACTTC.

The chain employs TRBV2 and TRBJ2-7, with 12 bases lining up with TRBD2. The CDR3 runs to 16 residues. Germline-derived CDR1 and CDR2 are SNHLY and FYNNEI. Trimming at V came to 0 bases and at J to 1 base, leaving 1 base not matched to a gene. CDR3 coding DNA: TGTGCCAGCAGTGAAGCGACTAGCGGGAGTTCCTACGAGCAGTACTTC. Amino acid sequence: CASSEATSGSSYEQYF.

This sequence joins TRBV30 and TRBJ2-7; D is perhaps TRBD1 (5 bases). Trimming took 1 base from V and 4 from J, leaving 11 bases between them. The CDR3 length is 13 residues. CDR1 is GTSNPN and CDR2 is SVGIG in the germline V gene (reference sequence). In DNA form, the CDR3 reads TGTGCCTGGAGTGACGACAGAAAATACGAGCAGTACTTC. Protein product: CAWSDDRKYEQYF.

The sample holds a few counts of this clone. J is TRBJ1-4 and V is TRBV9, with a weak D call TRBD1 (5 bases). The germline V and J ends were trimmed by 0 bases and 6 bases, with 12 bases remaining between them. CDR3 length: 15 residues. Germline V gene data show CDR1 as SGDLS and CDR2 as YYNGEE. The chain's CDR3 is CASSVDGGQDEKLFF. For the CDR3, the DNA is TGTGCCAGCAGCGTAGACGGGGGTCAAGATGAAAAACTGTTTTTT.

V and J are TRBV7-3 and TRBJ2-3; 8 bases line up with TRBD1. Germline CDR1 and CDR2: SGHTA and FQGTGA. This CDR3 is built from 16 residues. V dropped 4 bases and J dropped 3; count of bases not matched to a gene: 9. For the CDR3, the DNA is TGTGCCAGCAGCTCCGGACAGGGTCGGTTAACAGATACGCAGTATTTT. Translation gives CASSSGQGRLTDTQYF.

This clone was seen only once. This sequence joins TRBV5-4 and TRBJ2-3; TRBD2 might be the D (6 bases). Germline V gives CDR1 SGHNT, CDR2 YYREEE (reference sequence). This CDR3 has 15 amino acids. V lost 4 bases to trimming and J lost 5 bases, with 17 bases between them. The CDR3 DNA follows: TGTGCCAGCAGCGAGACTAGAGGAGCGGAAGATACGCAGTATTTT. Its translation is CASSETRGAEDTQYF. The full variable domain, in which reference TRBV5-4 and TRBJ2-3 provide the parts outside the CDR3, is ETGVTQSPTHLIKTRGQQVTLRCSSQSGHNTVSWYQQALGQGPQFIFQYYREEENGRGNFPPRFSGLQFPNYSSELNVNALELDDSALYLCASSETRGAEDTQYFGPGTRLTVL.

The rearrangement joins TRBV19 to TRBJ1-3; D possibly corresponds to TRBD1 (5 bases). This CDR3 has 17 amino acids. Germline CDR1 and CDR2: LNHDA and SQIVND (reference sequence). With 6 bases removed from V and 0 bases from J, the gap between germline ends came to 18 bases. This CDR3 is CASSLGLGGSSGNTIYF. The CDR3 nucleotides are TGTGCCAGTAGCCTGGGACTGGGCGGCAGCTCTGGAAACACCATATATTTT.

The chain uses TRBV4-2 and TRBJ2-7; 12 nucleotides align to TRBD2. Looked up from germline, CDR1 is LGHNA and CDR2 is YNFKEQ. V dropped 2 bases and J dropped 0; count of bases not matched to a gene: 2. The CDR3 spans 16 residues. The CDR3 here is CASSQTLAGGSYEQYF. CDR3 nucleotides: TGTGCCAGCAGCCAAACACTAGCGGGGGGCTCCTACGAGCAGTACTTC.

The rearrangement joins TRBV18 to TRBJ2-3; perhaps TRBD2 as D (5 bases). CDR1 and CDR2 from the germline V gene are KGHSH and LQKENI. The V end was cut by 2 bases, the J end by 1 base, with 28 bases between. CDR3 length equals 21 residues. In nucleotides, the CDR3 is TGTGCCAGCTCACCATGGATGGCAACCATTGGAGCGGCGGGTCGCACAGATACGCAGTATTTT. It specifies CASSPWMATIGAAGRTDTQYF.

With respect to this clone: Other DNA sequences in this sample translate to the same CDR3. The V gene is TRBV11-2, the J gene TRBJ1-1; no reliable D call. Germline CDR1 and CDR2: SGHAT and FQNNGV. The V and J ends lost 5 bases and 1 base respectively, with 8 bases between them. This CDR3 comprises 13 residues. Here the CDR3 DNA reads TGTGCCAGCAGCCCGCGTTCGAACACTGAAGCTTTCTTT. Translating it yields CASSPRSNTEAFF.